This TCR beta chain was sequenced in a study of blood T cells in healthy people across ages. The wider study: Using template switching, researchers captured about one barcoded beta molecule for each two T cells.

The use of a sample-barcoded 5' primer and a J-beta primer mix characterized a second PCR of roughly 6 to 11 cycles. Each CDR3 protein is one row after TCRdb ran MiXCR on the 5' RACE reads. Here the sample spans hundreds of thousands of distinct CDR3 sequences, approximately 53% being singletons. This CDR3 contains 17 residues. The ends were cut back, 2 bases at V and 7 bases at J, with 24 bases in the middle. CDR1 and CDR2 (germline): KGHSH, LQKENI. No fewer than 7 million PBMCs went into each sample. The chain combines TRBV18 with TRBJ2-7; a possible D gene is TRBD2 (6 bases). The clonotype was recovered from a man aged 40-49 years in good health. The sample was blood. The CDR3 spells CASSPFSGSNQNNEQYF. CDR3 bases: TGTGCCAGCTCACCATTCTCCGGGAGCAACCAAAACAATGAGCAGTACTTC.